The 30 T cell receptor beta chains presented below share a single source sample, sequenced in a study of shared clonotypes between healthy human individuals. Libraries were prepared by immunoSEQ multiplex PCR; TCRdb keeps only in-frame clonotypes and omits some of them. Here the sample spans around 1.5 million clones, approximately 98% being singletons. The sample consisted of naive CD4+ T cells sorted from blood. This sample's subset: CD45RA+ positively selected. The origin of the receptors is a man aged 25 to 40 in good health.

CDR3 DNA: TGTGCCAGCAGTTCCGTCGGGAGCAATCAGCCCCAGCATTTT. As protein: CASSSVGSNQPQHF. This rearrangement joins TRBV28 to TRBJ1-5; no firm D call. Trimming took 4 bases from V and 1 from J, leaving 8 bases between them. The CDR3 contains 14 residues. The V gene's germline CDR1 is MDHEN and CDR2 SYDVKM.

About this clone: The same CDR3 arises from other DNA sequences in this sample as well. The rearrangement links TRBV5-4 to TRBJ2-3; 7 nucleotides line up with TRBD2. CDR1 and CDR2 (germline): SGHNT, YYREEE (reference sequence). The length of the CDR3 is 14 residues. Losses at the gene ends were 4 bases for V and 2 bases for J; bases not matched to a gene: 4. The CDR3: CASSPTSSTDTQYF. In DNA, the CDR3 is TGTGCCAGCAGCCCGACTAGCTCCACAGATACGCAGTATTTT.

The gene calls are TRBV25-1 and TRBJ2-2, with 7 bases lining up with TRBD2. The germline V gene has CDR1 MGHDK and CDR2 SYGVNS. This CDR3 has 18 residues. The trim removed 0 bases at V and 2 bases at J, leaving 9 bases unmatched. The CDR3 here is CASSEYLGGYRNTGELFF. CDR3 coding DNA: TGTGCCAGCAGTGAATATTTGGGAGGGTACCGTAACACCGGGGAGCTGTTTTTT.

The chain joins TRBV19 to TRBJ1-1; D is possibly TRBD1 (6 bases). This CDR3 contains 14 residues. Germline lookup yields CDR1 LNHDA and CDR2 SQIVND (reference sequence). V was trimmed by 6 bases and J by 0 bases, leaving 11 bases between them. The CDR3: CASSATGLNTEAFF. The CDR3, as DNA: TGTGCCAGTAGCGCGACAGGATTGAACACTGAAGCTTTCTTT.

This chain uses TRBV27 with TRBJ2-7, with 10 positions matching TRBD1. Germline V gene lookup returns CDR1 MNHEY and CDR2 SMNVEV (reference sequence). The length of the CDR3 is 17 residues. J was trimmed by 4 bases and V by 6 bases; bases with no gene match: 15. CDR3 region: CASSRIAKTGGWYEQYF. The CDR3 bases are TGTGCCAGCAGCCGTATAGCAAAGACAGGGGGCTGGTACGAGCAGTACTTC.

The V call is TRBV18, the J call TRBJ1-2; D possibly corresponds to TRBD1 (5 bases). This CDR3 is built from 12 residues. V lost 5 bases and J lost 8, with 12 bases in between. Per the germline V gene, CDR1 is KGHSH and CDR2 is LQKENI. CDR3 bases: TGTGCCAGCTCAACCCGCGGGGACGGCTACACCTTC. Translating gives CASSTRGDGYTF.

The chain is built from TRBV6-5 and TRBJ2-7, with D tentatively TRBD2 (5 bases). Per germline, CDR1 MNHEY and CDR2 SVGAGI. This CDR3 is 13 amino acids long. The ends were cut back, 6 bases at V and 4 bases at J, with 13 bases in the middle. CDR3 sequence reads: CASREADPYEQYF. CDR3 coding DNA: TGTGCCAGCAGAGAAGCGGACCCTTACGAGCAGTACTTC.

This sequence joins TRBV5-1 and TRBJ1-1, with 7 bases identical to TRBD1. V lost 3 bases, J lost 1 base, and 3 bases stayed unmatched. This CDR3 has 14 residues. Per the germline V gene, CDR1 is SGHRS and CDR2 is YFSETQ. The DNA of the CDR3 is TGCGCCAGCAGCTCACAGGGGTGGAACACTGAAGCTTTCTTT. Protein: CASSSQGWNTEAFF.

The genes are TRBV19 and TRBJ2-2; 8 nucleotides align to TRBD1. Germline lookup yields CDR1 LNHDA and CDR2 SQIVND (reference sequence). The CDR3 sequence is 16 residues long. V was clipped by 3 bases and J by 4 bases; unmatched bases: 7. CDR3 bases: TGTGCCAGTAGTATCAGGACAGGGAAATTCACCGGGGAGCTGTTTTTT. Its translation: CASSIRTGKFTGELFF.

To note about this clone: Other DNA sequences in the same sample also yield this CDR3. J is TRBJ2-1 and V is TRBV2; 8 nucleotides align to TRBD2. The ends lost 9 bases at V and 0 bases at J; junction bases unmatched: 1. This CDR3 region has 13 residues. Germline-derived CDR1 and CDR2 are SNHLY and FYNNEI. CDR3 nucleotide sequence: TGTGCCAGTAGCGGGACCTCCTACAATGAGCAGTTCTTC. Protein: CASSGTSYNEQFF. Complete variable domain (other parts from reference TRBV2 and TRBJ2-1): EPEVTQTPSHQVTQMGQEVILRCVPISNHLYFYWYRQILGQKVEFLVSFYNNEISEKSEIFDDQFSVERPDGSNFTLKIRSTKLEDSAMYFCASSGTSYNEQFFGPGTRLTVL.

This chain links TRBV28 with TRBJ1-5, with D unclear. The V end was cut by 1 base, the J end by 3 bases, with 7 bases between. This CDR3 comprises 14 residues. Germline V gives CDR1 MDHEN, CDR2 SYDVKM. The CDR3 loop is CASSLLQNNQPQHF. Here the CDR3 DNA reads TGTGCCAGCAGTTTATTACAGAACAATCAGCCCCAGCATTTT.

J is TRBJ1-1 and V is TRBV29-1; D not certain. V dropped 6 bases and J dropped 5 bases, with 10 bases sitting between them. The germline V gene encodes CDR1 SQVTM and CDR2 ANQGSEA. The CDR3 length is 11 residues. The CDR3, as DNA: TGCAGCGTACGGGAAAGGACTGAAGCTTTCTTT. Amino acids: CSVRERTEAFF. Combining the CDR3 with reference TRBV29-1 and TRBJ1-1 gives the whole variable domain SAVISQKPSRDICQRGTSLTIQCQVDSQVTMMFWYRQQPGQSLTLIATANQGSEATYESGFVIDKFPISRPNLTFSTLTVSNMSPEDSSIYLCSVRERTEAFFGQGTRLTVV.

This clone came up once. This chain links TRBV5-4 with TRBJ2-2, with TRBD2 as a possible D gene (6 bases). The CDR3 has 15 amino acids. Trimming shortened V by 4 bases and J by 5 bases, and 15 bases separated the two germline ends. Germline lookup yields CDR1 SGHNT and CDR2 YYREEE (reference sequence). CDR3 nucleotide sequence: TGTGCCAGCAGCCCCGGAGGGGCTGGGACCGGGGAGCTGTTTTTT. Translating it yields CASSPGGAGTGELFF.

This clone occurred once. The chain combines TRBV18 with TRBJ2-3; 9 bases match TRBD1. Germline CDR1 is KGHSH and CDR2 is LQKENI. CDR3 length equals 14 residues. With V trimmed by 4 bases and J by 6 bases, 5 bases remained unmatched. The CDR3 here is CASSHPGQGDTQYF. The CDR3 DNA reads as TGTGCCAGCTCACACCCGGGACAGGGTGATACGCAGTATTTT.

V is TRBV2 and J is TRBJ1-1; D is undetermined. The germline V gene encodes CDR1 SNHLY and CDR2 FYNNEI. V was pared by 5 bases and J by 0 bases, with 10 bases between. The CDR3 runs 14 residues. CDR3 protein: CASSQLTVNTEAFF. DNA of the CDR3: TGTGCCAGCAGTCAACTAACAGTGAACACTGAAGCTTTCTTT. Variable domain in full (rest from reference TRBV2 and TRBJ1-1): EPEVTQTPSHQVTQMGQEVILRCVPISNHLYFYWYRQILGQKVEFLVSFYNNEISEKSEIFDDQFSVERPDGSNFTLKIRSTKLEDSAMYFCASSQLTVNTEAFFGQGTRLTVV.

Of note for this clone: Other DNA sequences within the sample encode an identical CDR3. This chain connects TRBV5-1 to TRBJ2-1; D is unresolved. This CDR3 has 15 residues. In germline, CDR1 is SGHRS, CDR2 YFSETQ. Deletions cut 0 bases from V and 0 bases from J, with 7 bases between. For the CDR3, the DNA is TGCGCCAGCAGCTTGGGTGAGAGCTCCTACAATGAGCAGTTCTTC. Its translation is CASSLGESSYNEQFF.

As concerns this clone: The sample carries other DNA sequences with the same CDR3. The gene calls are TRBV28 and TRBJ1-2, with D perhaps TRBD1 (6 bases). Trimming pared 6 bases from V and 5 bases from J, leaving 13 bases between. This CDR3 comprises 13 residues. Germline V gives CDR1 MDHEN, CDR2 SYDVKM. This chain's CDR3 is CASSQTGGYGYTF. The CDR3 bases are TGTGCCAGCAGCCAGACAGGAGGGTATGGCTACACCTTC.

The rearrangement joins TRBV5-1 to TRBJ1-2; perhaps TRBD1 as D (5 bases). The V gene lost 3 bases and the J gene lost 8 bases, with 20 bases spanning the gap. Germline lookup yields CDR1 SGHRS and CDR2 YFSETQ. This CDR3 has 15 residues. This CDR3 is CASSSGTDSLNGYTF. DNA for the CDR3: TGCGCCAGCAGCTCCGGGACCGACAGTCTTAACGGCTACACCTTC.

The CDR3 bases are TGCAGCGTTGCGCCCGGCGGGACGGTCACCGGGGAGCTGTTTTTT. Its translation: CSVAPGGTVTGELFF. The chain carries TRBV29-1 and TRBJ2-2; weak D call: TRBD2 (6 bases). CDR3 length equals 15 residues. The V end was cut by 4 bases, the J end by 4 bases, with 16 bases between. Germline V gene lookup returns CDR1 SQVTM and CDR2 ANQGSEA.

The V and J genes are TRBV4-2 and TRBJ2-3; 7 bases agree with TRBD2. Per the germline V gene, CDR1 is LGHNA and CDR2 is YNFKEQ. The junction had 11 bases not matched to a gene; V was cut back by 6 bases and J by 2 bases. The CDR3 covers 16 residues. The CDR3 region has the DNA TGTGCCAGCAGATTGGGGACTACCCCCCACACAGATACGCAGTATTTT. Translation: CASRLGTTPHTDTQYF.

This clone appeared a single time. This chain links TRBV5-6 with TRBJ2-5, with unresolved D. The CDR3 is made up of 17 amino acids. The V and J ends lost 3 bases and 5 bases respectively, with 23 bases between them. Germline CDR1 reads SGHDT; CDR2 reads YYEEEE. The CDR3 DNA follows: TGTGCCAGCAGCTATAAGGGCCTACTACGATTATCGGAGACCCAGTACTTC. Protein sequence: CASSYKGLLRLSETQYF. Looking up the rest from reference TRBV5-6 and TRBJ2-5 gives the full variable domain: DAGVTQSPTHLIKTRGQQVTLRCSPKSGHDTVSWYQQALGQGPQFIFQYYEEEERQRGNFPDRFSGHQFPNYSSELNVNALLLGDSALYLCASSYKGLLRLSETQYFGPGTRLLVL.

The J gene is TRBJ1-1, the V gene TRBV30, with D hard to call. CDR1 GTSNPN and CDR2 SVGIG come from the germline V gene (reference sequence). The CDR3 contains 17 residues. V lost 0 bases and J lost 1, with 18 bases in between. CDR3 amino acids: CAWSVLGWSASNTEAFF. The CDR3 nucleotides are TGTGCCTGGAGTGTACTAGGGTGGTCCGCCTCGAACACTGAAGCTTTCTTT. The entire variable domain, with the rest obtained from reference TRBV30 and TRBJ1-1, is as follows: SQTIHQWPATLVQPVGSPLSLECTVEGTSNPNLYWYRQAAGRGLQLLFYSVGIGQISSEVPQNLSASRPQDRQFILSSKKLLLSDSGFYLCAWSVLGWSASNTEAFFGQGTRLTVV.

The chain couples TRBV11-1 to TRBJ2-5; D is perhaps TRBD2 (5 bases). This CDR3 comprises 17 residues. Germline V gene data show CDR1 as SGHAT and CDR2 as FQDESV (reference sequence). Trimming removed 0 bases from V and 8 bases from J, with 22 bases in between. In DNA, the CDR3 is TGTGCCAGCAGCTTAGCTCCCGGTACAATCGCTCGGGGAACCCAGTACTTC. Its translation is CASSLAPGTIARGTQYF.

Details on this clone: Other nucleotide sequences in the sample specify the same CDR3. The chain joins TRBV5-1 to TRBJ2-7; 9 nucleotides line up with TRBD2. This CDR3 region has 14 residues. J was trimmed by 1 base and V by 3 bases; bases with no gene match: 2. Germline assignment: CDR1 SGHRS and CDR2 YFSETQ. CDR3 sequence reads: CASSSLAGSYEQYF. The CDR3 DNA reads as TGCGCCAGCAGCTCCCTAGCGGGATCCTACGAGCAGTACTTC.

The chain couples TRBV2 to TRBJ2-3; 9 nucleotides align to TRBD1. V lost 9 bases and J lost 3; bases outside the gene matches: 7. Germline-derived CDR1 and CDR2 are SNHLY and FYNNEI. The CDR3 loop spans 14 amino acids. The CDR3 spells CASRVGQGTDTQYF. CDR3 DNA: TGTGCCAGTCGGGTCGGACAGGGGACAGATACGCAGTATTTT.

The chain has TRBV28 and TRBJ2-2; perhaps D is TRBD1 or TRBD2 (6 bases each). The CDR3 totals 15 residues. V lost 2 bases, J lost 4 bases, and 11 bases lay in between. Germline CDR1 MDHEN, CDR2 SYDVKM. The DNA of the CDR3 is TGTGCCAGCAGTTTAGCAGGGGAGGCCACCGGGGAGCTGTTTTTT. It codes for CASSLAGEATGELFF.

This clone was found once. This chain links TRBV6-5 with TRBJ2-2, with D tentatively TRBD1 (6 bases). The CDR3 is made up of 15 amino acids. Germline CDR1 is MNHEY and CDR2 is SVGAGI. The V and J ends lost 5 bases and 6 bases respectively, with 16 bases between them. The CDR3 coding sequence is TGTGCCAGCAGTCCCGATCGACAGGTCGCCGGGGAGCTGTTTTTT. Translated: CASSPDRQVAGELFF.

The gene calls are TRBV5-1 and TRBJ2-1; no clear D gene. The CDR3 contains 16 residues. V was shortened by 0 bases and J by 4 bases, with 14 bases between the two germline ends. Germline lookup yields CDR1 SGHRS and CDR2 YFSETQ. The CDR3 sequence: CASSLVGDPIYNEQFF. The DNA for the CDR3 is TGCGCCAGCAGCTTGGTCGGCGACCCTATTTACAATGAGCAGTTCTTC.

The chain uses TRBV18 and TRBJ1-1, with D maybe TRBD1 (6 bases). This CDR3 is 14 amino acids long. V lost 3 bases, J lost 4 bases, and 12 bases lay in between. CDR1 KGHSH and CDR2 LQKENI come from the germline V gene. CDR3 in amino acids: CASSPTQGITEAFF. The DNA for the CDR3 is TGTGCCAGCTCACCGACCCAGGGGATCACTGAAGCTTTCTTT.

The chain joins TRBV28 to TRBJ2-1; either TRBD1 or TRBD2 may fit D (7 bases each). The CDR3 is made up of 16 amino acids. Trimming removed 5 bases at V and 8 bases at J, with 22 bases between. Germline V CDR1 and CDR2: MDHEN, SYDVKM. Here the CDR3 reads CASSRRLGRGQDEQFF. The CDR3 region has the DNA TGTGCCAGCAGTCGGCGACTGGGGAGGGGGCAGGATGAGCAGTTCTTC.